This T cell receptor (beta chain) emerged from a study of follicular helper T cells after annual influenza vaccination. Study-wide context: Across the 2013-2014, 2014-2015 and 2015-2016 vaccination seasons, some subjects were resampled. Findings of the study overall: Day 7 ICOS+CD38+ clones later appeared mostly in ICOS-CD38- cTfh.

Time point meaning: 2015-2016 season, 7 days after influenza vaccination. Between roughly 35 and 110 mL of blood was drawn per time point. ICOS+CD38+ and ICOS-CD38- fractions were sorted from non-naive CD4+CXCR5+PD-1+ cells. Clones were read by immunoSEQ multiplex PCR, and TCRdb kept only the in-frame ones, dropping some. The table shows 810 or so clones, with 72% occurring only once. V was trimmed by 5 bases and J by 5 bases, leaving 10 bases between them. This CDR3 is built from 13 residues. Germline V gene data show CDR1 as MNHEY and CDR2 as SVGAGI. This clone was recorded a few times. Its antigen remains unknown.

V usage is TRBV6-5 and J usage is TRBJ1-5; weak D call: TRBD1 (5 bases). The receptor was isolated from an adult who received the influenza vaccine. The specimen was CXCR5+ CD38+ circulating T follicular helper cells from blood, collected 7 days after influenza vaccination. Stated subset: circulating Tfh, non-naive CD4+CXCR5+PD-1+ (ICOS+CD38+ or ICOS-CD38-). The CDR3 loop is CASSTDSHQPQHF. CDR3 coding DNA: TGTGCCAGCAGTACTGACAGCCATCAGCCCCAGCATTTT.